This T cell receptor (beta chain) was captured in a study of T cells after yellow fever vaccination (dated by TCRdb to the late 2010s). Regarding the complete study: The SMART-Seq v4 Ultra Low Input RNA kit was used to prepare libraries from fractions with low cell numbers. To follow T-cell clones before and after both primary and booster YFV17D yellow fever vaccination, bulk TCR alpha and beta repertoires underwent longitudinal sequencing. Two healthy male donors made up the cohort, one aged 18 to 29 years and the other aged 30 to 39 years. Blood was collected at multiple timepoints before and after primary and secondary immunization, and bulk PBMC replicates and cell subsets were isolated.

Results and caveats for the whole study, not just this receptor: Most clones expanded after primary vaccination were re-detected after the booster (96% of CD4 and more than 70% of CD8), suggesting broad memory maintenance. Because the study included only a couple of donors, the extent to which the findings can be generalized is limited. FACS-sorted repertoires could contain abundant contaminating clonotypes from the bulk population, so computational filtering was required. The secondary T-cell response was found to be weaker but faster than the primary response, with a peak reached on day 5 rather than on day 15. A small share of clonotypes was detected in both CD4 and CD8 compartments, with the overlap likely arising from convergent recombination.

From the germline V gene, CDR1 is SGHAT and CDR2 is FQNNGV. From the cysteine up to the phenylalanine, the CDR3 has a length of 18 residues. Just the 54-base CDR3 DNA is kept, in frame starting at base 1. Points on this clonotype: It lacks a known antigen. A read error is possible here, since a much larger clone lies one base away.

The sample's treatment or condition label, in plain terms: live attenuated yellow fever vaccine strain. A standard Ficoll-Paque protocol was used to isolate PBMCs from peripheral blood. Dynabeads CD4 and CD8 positive selection kits were used to isolate the CD4 and CD8 T-cell fractions. RNA was extracted with TriZol from bulk PBMCs, CD4 and CD8 fractions, and dextramer-positive and dextramer-negative fractions. TCR cDNA was synthesized by 5'RACE template switching, which introduced a universal primer site and unique molecular identifiers. Priming for cDNA synthesis came from both the TCR alpha and TCR beta constant segments. Libraries were amplified in two PCR steps, with sample barcodes and sequencing adapters added in the second step. Sequencing of libraries was performed on Illumina HiSeq 2500 (2x100 bp) or NovaSeq (2x150 bp). In the authors' own workflow: Demultiplexing of reads and collapsing into UMI consensus sequences were performed with MIGEC, and V(D)J alignment was carried out with MiXCR. Vaccine-responding clonotypes were identified with edgeR using replicate PBMC samples, with FDR below 0.01 and a log2 fold change above 5 up to day 15 being required. Each bulk clonotype received a CD4 or CD8 identity based on whether the sequenced CD4 or CD8 repertoire contained that clonotype at higher abundance. TCRdb handled the public reads itself, with Q25 trimming in fastp and clone calling in MiXCR, and kept productive beta chains. Identical CDR3 proteins give one entry, which carries the most common genes and DNA. TCRdb's processing, not the authors' own work, is the source of the V and J calls. The sample includes 200,000 to 300,000 distinct CDR3 sequences, with around 6.7% observed a single time. The biggest ten clones account for more than 1% of the sample.

The chain is made from TRBV11-2 and TRBJ2-3; 9 central nucleotides agree with TRBD2. The TCR was taken from a man aged 25-45 years who received the YFV17D yellow fever vaccine. The specimen comprised CD4+ T cells sorted from PBMCs, sampled on the day of the yellow fever booster vaccination. The sequenced DNA: TGTGCCAACAGCCCTAGCCCCATAGCGGGAGTAGGTGTCGATACGCAGTATTTT. Its product reads: CANSPSPIAGVGVDTQYF. Where the CDR3 stops, the reference TRBV11-2 and TRBJ2-3 genes take over; the full variable domain is EAGVAQSPRYKIIEKRQSVAFWCNPISGHATLYWYQQILGQGPKLLIQFQNNGVVDDSQLPKDRFSAERLKGVDSTLKIQPAKLEDSAVYLCANSPSPIAGVGVDTQYFGPGTRLTVL.